Shown below are 15 T cell receptor beta chains from a single sample sequenced in a study of T-cell memory formation after mild COVID-19. In TCRdb, the 5' RACE reads were re-called with MiXCR into one record per CDR3 protein. The sample shows under 300,000 distinct CDR3 sequences, roughly 18% of them seen only once. The sequencing input was PBMCs or a T cell subset sorted from them (not recorded which). The receptor source for this set is a young man who had mild COVID-19 (a few samples of this study predate the infection). Cell type and time point are not known.

This clonotype has a handful of counts. CDR3 DNA sequence: TGCAGCGTTAGAGCGGGGGGGAAGGATACGCAGTATTTT. Its translation: CSVRAGGKDTQYF. V gene TRBV29-1 combines with J gene TRBJ2-3, with 10 bases lining up with TRBD2. CDR3 size: 13 residues. V lost 5 bases and J lost 6; bases outside the gene matches: 5. The V gene's germline CDR1 is SQVTM and CDR2 ANQGSEA.

This clonotype was counted at least ten times. The CDR3 DNA follows: TGTGCCACCAGTGGACCGGGACGGCGCTTCTACAATGAGCAGTTCTTC. This sequence encodes CATSGPGRRFYNEQFF. The chain combines TRBV24-1 with TRBJ2-1, with D tentatively TRBD1 or TRBD2 (5 bases each). CDR3 length equals 16 residues. The V end lost 5 bases, the J end lost 3 bases, and 16 bases lay between the germline ends. Looked up from germline, CDR1 is KGHDR and CDR2 is SFDVKD.

The chain has TRBV7-9 and TRBJ2-7, with D maybe TRBD2 (6 bases). V was clipped by 5 bases and J by 6 bases, with 23 bases between them. Germline-derived CDR1 and CDR2 are SEHNR and FQNEAQ (reference sequence). The CDR3 is made up of 16 amino acids. CDR3 sequence reads: CASSPLGLRGGFEQYF. In nucleotides, the CDR3 is TGTGCCAGCAGCCCCCTAGGCTTGAGGGGAGGATTCGAGCAGTACTTC. The variable domain in full, completed from reference TRBV7-9 and TRBJ2-7, reads DTGVSQNPRHKITKRGQNVTFRCDPISEHNRLYWYRQTLGQGPEFLTYFQNEAQLEKSRLLSDRFSAERPKGSFSTLEIQRTEQGDSAMYLCASSPLGLRGGFEQYFGPGTRLTVT.

This clonotype has more than one count but fewer than ten. The DNA for the CDR3 is TGTGCCAGCAGCTTGGGTAGGGGTTCGGACAATGAGCAGTTCTTC. Translation gives CASSLGRGSDNEQFF. This chain connects TRBV5-4 to TRBJ2-1; D is possibly TRBD1 (5 bases). From germline, CDR1 is SGHNT and CDR2 YYREEE (reference sequence). V shed 0 bases and J shed 5 bases, with 12 bases lying between them. The CDR3 contains 15 residues.

The chain employs TRBV20-1 and TRBJ2-1; 10 bases match TRBD2. The ends lost 6 bases at V and 5 bases at J; junction bases unmatched: 4. This CDR3 is built from 13 residues. Per germline, CDR1 DFQATT and CDR2 SNEGSKA (reference sequence). The chain's CDR3 is CSAGTSVDNEQFF. In DNA, the CDR3 is TGCAGTGCCGGGACTAGCGTCGACAATGAGCAGTTCTTC.

This clonotype has a handful of counts. J is TRBJ2-2 and V is TRBV5-1, with D unresolved. Looked up from germline, CDR1 is SGHRS and CDR2 is YFSETQ. Trimming removed 6 bases from V and 6 bases from J, with 9 bases in between. CDR3 size: 12 residues. DNA for the CDR3: TGCGCCAGCAAATTTACCCCCGGGGAGCTGTTTTTT. This gives the protein CASKFTPGELFF. The full variable domain, rest sourced from reference TRBV5-1 and TRBJ2-2, is KAGVTQTPRYLIKTRGQQVTLSCSPISGHRSVSWYQQTPGQGLQFLFEYFSETQRNKGNFPGRFSGRQFSNSRSEMNVSTLELGDSALYLCASKFTPGELFFGEGSRLTVL.

This clonotype was seen only a few times. This chain connects TRBV7-2 to TRBJ2-7, with D perhaps assigned TRBD1 or TRBD2 (5 bases each). Germline V lookup: CDR1 SGHTA, CDR2 FQGNSA. This CDR3 comprises 16 residues. Trimming cost V 5 bases and J 2 bases, with 19 bases left between them. CDR3 in amino acids: CASSLRDPGTPYEQYV. The CDR3 nucleotides read TGTGCCAGCAGCCTACGCGACCCCGGGACGCCCTACGAGCAGTACGTC.

This clonotype occurred a few times. This chain links TRBV2 with TRBJ2-2; no clear D gene. The germline V gene has CDR1 SNHLY and CDR2 FYNNEI. The ends were cut back, 6 bases at V and 7 bases at J, with 9 bases in the middle. The CDR3 has 12 amino acids. CDR3 DNA: TGTGCCAGCAGATTCCTCTACGGGGAGCTGTTTTTT. Encoded protein: CASRFLYGELFF.

The V gene is TRBV19, the J gene TRBJ1-2; 9 bases map to TRBD1. The CDR3 consists of 16 residues. The ends lost 8 bases at V and 1 base at J; junction bases unmatched: 11. The germline V gene has CDR1 LNHDA and CDR2 SQIVND (reference sequence). CDR3 sequence reads: CASRQGGRFDNYGYTF. The CDR3 DNA sequence: TGTGCCAGTCGACAGGGGGGGCGGTTTGATAACTATGGCTACACCTTC.

The rearrangement uses TRBV2 and TRBJ1-2, with 7 bases fitting TRBD1. Germline loops: CDR1 SNHLY, CDR2 FYNNEI. The CDR3 contains 15 residues. V was clipped by 3 bases and J by 4 bases; unmatched bases: 8. Here the CDR3 DNA reads TGTGCCAGCAGTGACTCACAGGGGATAGGCTATGGCTACACCTTC. Protein: CASSDSQGIGYGYTF.

V is TRBV27 and J is TRBJ2-7; D remains unclear. The CDR3 has 15 residues. In germline, CDR1 is MNHEY, CDR2 SMNVEV (reference sequence). Trimming stripped 0 bases from V and 3 bases from J, with 12 bases between. Written as DNA, the CDR3 is TGTGCCAGCAGTTTATCTTCCAGGCCCATCTACGAGCAGTACTTC. Amino acids: CASSLSSRPIYEQYF.

The gene calls are TRBV7-6 and TRBJ2-5, with 11 bases fitting TRBD2. The CDR3 is made up of 17 amino acids. Germline CDR1 SGHVS, CDR2 FNYEAQ. Losses at the gene ends were 3 bases for V and 5 bases for J; bases not matched to a gene: 11. In DNA form, the CDR3 reads TGTGCCAGCAGCTTCTCTAGACTAGCGGGACCTGGGGAGACCCAGTACTTC. Protein product: CASSFSRLAGPGETQYF.

This clonotype was seen more than once but under ten times. This chain uses TRBV6-1 with TRBJ1-5, with D possibly being TRBD1 (5 bases). CDR1 MNHNS and CDR2 SASEGT come from the germline V gene. The CDR3 consists of 11 residues. V lost 3 bases to trimming and J lost 13 bases, with 10 bases between them. For the CDR3, the DNA is TGTGCCAGCAGTGATTCGCAGGGACAGCATTTT. This gives the protein CASSDSQGQHF.

The V call is TRBV18, the J call TRBJ1-3; D is uncertain. V dropped 2 bases and J dropped 0 bases, with 14 bases sitting between them. The CDR3 totals 17 residues. Germline assignment: CDR1 KGHSH and CDR2 LQKENI. CDR3 nucleotides: TGTGCCAGCTCACCAGTATTGGACGGGCACTCTGGAAACACCATATATTTT. Its translation: CASSPVLDGHSGNTIYF.

The chain recombines TRBV7-9 with TRBJ2-2, with 8 bases fitting TRBD1. The CDR3 runs to 16 residues. The V gene's germline CDR1 is SEHNR and CDR2 FQNEAQ (reference sequence). The V gene end was trimmed by 4 bases and the J gene end by 3 bases; junction bases not matched to a gene: 7. CDR3 residues: CASSYVGTGHTGELFF. The CDR3 DNA sequence: TGTGCCAGCAGCTACGTGGGGACAGGACACACCGGGGAGCTGTTTTTT.